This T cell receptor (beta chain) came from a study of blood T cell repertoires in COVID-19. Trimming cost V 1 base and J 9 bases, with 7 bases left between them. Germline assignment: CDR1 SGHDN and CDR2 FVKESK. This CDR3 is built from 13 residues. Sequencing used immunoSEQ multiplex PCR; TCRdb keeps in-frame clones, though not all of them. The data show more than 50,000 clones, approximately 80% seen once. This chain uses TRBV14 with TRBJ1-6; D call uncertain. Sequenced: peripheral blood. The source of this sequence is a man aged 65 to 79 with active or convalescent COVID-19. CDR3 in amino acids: CASSQAVASPLHF. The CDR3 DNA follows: TGTGCCAGCAGCCAAGCCGTGGCTTCACCCCTCCACTTT.